The 29 T cell receptor beta chains listed next were all sequenced from one sample in a study of T-cell reconstitution after alpha-beta-depleted transplantation in children. TCRbeta library preparation incorporated unique molecular identifiers. TCRdb analysed the PCR reads with MiXCR anew, one entry per CDR3 protein. The data show 5,500 to 7,000 distinct CDR3 sequences, over 8.5% seen once. This specimen consisted of PBMCs, mostly from graft donor cells, obtained 180 days after TCRalphabeta/CD19-depleted stem cell transplant. These receptors all stem from a child in the first two years of life who had a stem cell transplant for acute myeloid leukemia, so the T cells may come from the graft donor.

This clonotype was counted many times. This rearrangement joins TRBV15 to TRBJ2-7; 7 bases fit TRBD2. The CDR3 loop spans 18 amino acids. Germline CDR1 LNHNV, CDR2 YYDKDF (reference sequence). V dropped 3 bases and J dropped 5; count of bases not matched to a gene: 19. CDR3 region: CATSRGLGLREKSDEQYF. CDR3 in DNA: TGTGCCACCAGCAGGGGGCTAGGGTTGCGGGAGAAGTCGGACGAGCAGTACTTC.

This clonotype is labeled medium-sized (0.01 to 0.1%). The chain employs TRBV28 and TRBJ1-5, with 7 bases lining up with TRBD1. This CDR3 comprises 16 residues. The germline V gene has CDR1 MDHEN and CDR2 SYDVKM. With 9 bases clipped from V and 6 bases from J, the junction kept 17 bases outside the gene matches. CDR3 sequence: CASVGAKQGWIQPQHF. CDR3 nucleotides: TGTGCCAGTGTCGGGGCCAAACAGGGGTGGATTCAGCCCCAGCATTTT.

The rearrangement joins TRBV10-3 to TRBJ2-7, with D perhaps TRBD1 (6 bases). V was cut by 2 bases and J by 2 bases, with 13 bases left in between. The CDR3 spans 15 residues. Germline V gene sequence: CDR1 ENHRY, CDR2 SYGVKD. As DNA, the CDR3 is TGTGCCATCAGTGAGCCCGGACAGCCACCCTACGAGCAGTACTTC. This sequence encodes CAISEPGQPPYEQYF.

This clonotype was picked up many times. The chain joins TRBV27 to TRBJ1-5; no definite D call. Germline CDR1 and CDR2: MNHEY and SMNVEV (reference sequence). The CDR3 sequence is 15 residues long. V dropped 8 bases and J dropped 2 bases, with 16 bases sitting between them. CDR3: CASRRHAGGNQPQHF. The CDR3 coding sequence is TGTGCCAGCCGCAGACATGCTGGGGGCAATCAGCCCCAGCATTTT.

This clonotype occurred many times. The J gene is TRBJ2-4, the V gene TRBV4-2, with a tentative D call TRBD2 (5 bases). Germline CDR1 and CDR2: LGHNA and YNFKEQ. The CDR3 totals 17 residues. Trimming stripped 0 bases from V and 0 bases from J, with 12 bases between. The CDR3 sequence is CASSQDTETIAKNIQYF. For the CDR3, the DNA is TGTGCCAGCAGCCAAGATACAGAGACTATAGCCAAAAACATTCAGTACTTC.

This clonotype was observed at least ten times. The rearrangement links TRBV12-3 or TRBV12-4 to TRBJ2-4; 7 bases agree with TRBD2. The V and J ends lost 3 bases and 5 bases, in that order; junction bases with no gene match: 4. The CDR3 extends over 14 amino acids. CDR3 in amino acids: CASSLRLAENIQYF. The CDR3 region has the DNA TGTGCCAGCAGTTTGCGGCTAGCGGAAAACATTCAGTACTTC.

This clonotype was seen ten or more times. CDR3 sequence (DNA): TGCAGTGCTAGCGGGAGGTACTACGAGCAGTACTTC. Amino acids: CSASGRYYEQYF. The chain uses TRBV20-1 and TRBJ2-7; 7 bases match TRBD2. The CDR3 spans 12 residues. The V gene's germline CDR1 is DFQATT and CDR2 SNEGSKA (reference sequence). V shed 3 bases and J 3 bases; nucleotides not matched to a gene: 2.

Comments on this clonotype: A much larger clone lies a single base off, so this may be a read error. V usage is TRBV18 and J usage is TRBJ1-1; D is unresolved. CDR1 is KGHSH, CDR2 LQKENI, per germline. Trimming took 3 bases from V and 0 from J, leaving 8 bases between them. This CDR3 is 14 amino acids long. The CDR3: CASSPDCLNTEAFF. CDR3 nucleotides: TGTGCCAGCTCACCGGACTGTCTGAACACTGAAGCTTTCTTT.

This clonotype appeared many times. This chain uses TRBV6-5 with TRBJ1-5; TRBD1 matches at 10 bases. Germline V gene sequence: CDR1 MNHEY, CDR2 SVGAGI. This CDR3 is built from 15 residues. V was clipped by 6 bases and J by 4 bases; unmatched bases: 6. The CDR3 DNA follows: TGTGCCAGCAGGCGGCTGGACAGGGGGAATCAGCCCCAGCATTTT. Translated: CASRRLDRGNQPQHF.

This clonotype was counted ten times or more. The genes are TRBV6-5 and TRBJ2-3; 11 nucleotides agree with TRBD2. The CDR3 runs 15 residues. Germline assignment: CDR1 MNHEY and CDR2 SVGAGI. With 6 bases clipped from V and 3 bases from J, the junction kept 5 bases outside the gene matches. CDR3 amino acids: CASSPSGRLTDTQYF. CDR3 nucleotide sequence: TGTGCCAGCAGCCCTAGCGGGAGGCTGACAGATACGCAGTATTTT.

As concerns this clonotype: An end of the junction differs from the germline gene, which may be a read error. This chain joins TRBV20-1 and TRBJ2-1, with TRBD2 as a possible D gene (6 bases). Germline V gene sequence: CDR1 DFQATT, CDR2 SNEGSKA (reference sequence). The CDR3 covers 15 residues. CDR3 amino acids: CCAPGLAGFYNEQFF. The DNA of the CDR3 is TGCTGTGCCCCGGGACTTGCGGGATTCTACAATGAGCAGTTCTTC.

This clonotype occurred many times. J is TRBJ1-1 and V is TRBV20-1, with TRBD1 identical over 7 bases. The CDR3 is 14 amino acids. Trimming took 2 bases from V and 5 from J; bases not matched to a gene: 8. Germline loops: CDR1 DFQATT, CDR2 SNEGSKA (reference sequence). The CDR3 protein is CSARKESGGTEAFF. CDR3 DNA: TGCAGTGCTAGAAAGGAATCAGGGGGAACTGAAGCTTTCTTT.

This clonotype was recorded at least ten times. This chain uses TRBV28 with TRBJ2-7, with D possibly being TRBD1 (6 bases). CDR3 length: 13 residues. The germline V and J ends were trimmed by 7 bases and 2 bases, with 12 bases remaining between them. Germline V lookup: CDR1 MDHEN, CDR2 SYDVKM. CDR3 sequence: CASIVSGAYEQYF. CDR3 bases: TGTGCCAGCATCGTGTCAGGGGCCTACGAGCAGTACTTC.

This clonotype was detected ten times or more. The chain has TRBV5-1 and TRBJ1-2; tentative D call: TRBD1 (6 bases). CDR3 length: 12 amino acids. In germline, CDR1 is SGHRS, CDR2 YFSETQ. V was cut by 0 bases and J by 6 bases, with 6 bases left in between. This CDR3 reads CASSLDRDGYTF. CDR3 nucleotides: TGCGCCAGCAGCTTGGACAGGGATGGCTACACCTTC.

This clonotype showed up many times. CDR3 protein: CASNEGGGTDTQYF. CDR3 nucleotide sequence: TGCGCCAGCAACGAAGGCGGGGGCACAGATACGCAGTATTTT. J is TRBJ2-3 and V is TRBV5-1, with D possibly TRBD2 on 6 matching bases. The length of the CDR3 is 14 residues. Trimming pared 6 bases from V and 1 base from J, leaving 12 bases between. Germline V lookup: CDR1 SGHRS, CDR2 YFSETQ. Combining the CDR3 with reference TRBV5-1 and TRBJ2-3 gives the whole variable domain KAGVTQTPRYLIKTRGQQVTLSCSPISGHRSVSWYQQTPGQGLQFLFEYFSETQRNKGNFPGRFSGRQFSNSRSEMNVSTLELGDSALYLCASNEGGGTDTQYFGPGTRLTVL.

The sample holds many counts of this clonotype. The J gene is TRBJ2-3, the V gene TRBV21-1; the DNA was not compared with TRBD2, the D call given in the table. TRBV21-1 is annotated as a pseudogene. The CDR3 runs to 15 residues. Here the CDR3 DNA reads TGTGCCAGCAGCAAAGAAATAGCGGGAGGAGATACGCAGTATTTT. Residues: CASSKEIAGGDTQYF.

There are many counts of this clonotype. V is TRBV28 and J is TRBJ1-6; unclear D gene. The CDR3 covers 18 residues. Germline assignment: CDR1 MDHEN and CDR2 SYDVKM. V lost 7 bases and J lost 6, with 25 bases in between. The CDR3 here is CASKFGPRGKSFNSPLHF. The CDR3 region has the DNA TGTGCCAGCAAATTCGGGCCCCGCGGAAAGTCTTTTAATTCACCCCTCCACTTT.

This clonotype was detected many times. The J gene is TRBJ2-5, the V gene TRBV4-1, with 10 bases lining up with TRBD1. CDR3 length: 15 amino acids. Trimming cost V 0 bases and J 6 bases; bases outside gene matches: 4. Germline V gene sequence: CDR1 MGHRA, CDR2 YSYEKL. In DNA form, the CDR3 reads TGCGCCAGCAGCCAAGACCCGACAGGGGGCCAGACCCAGTACTTC. Translating it yields CASSQDPTGGQTQYF.

This clonotype appeared many times. The CDR3 does not close with the conserved phenylalanine or tryptophan, likely indicating a read error. The genes are TRBV11-1 and TRBJ2-5, with 14 bases lining up with TRBD2. V lost 1 base, J lost 2 bases, and 9 bases stayed unmatched. This CDR3 has 19 residues. Germline assignment: CDR1 SGHAT and CDR2 FQDESV (reference sequence). CDR3 nucleotides: TGTGCCAGCAGCTTAGAGGTGGGACTAGCGGGAGTGGGTCAAGAGACCCAGTACTTG. This encodes CASSLEVGLAGVGQETQYL.

This clonotype appeared many times. Here the CDR3 reads CASSLKSGSGTDTQYF. The DNA for the CDR3 is TGTGCCAGCAGCTTAAAGAGCGGGAGTGGTACAGATACGCAGTATTTT. This chain links TRBV7-7 with TRBJ2-3; TRBD2 agrees at 8 bases. There are 16 residues in the CDR3. CDR1 is SSHAT and CDR2 is FNYEAQ in the germline V gene (reference sequence). J lost 3 bases, V lost 2 bases, and 7 bases had no gene match.

This clonotype has a count of ten or more. The chain joins TRBV20-1 to TRBJ2-3, with unresolved D. There are 15 residues in the CDR3. V was clipped by 2 bases and J by 3 bases, with 15 bases between them. Germline lookup yields CDR1 DFQATT and CDR2 SNEGSKA (reference sequence). The CDR3 nucleotides read TGCAGTGCTAGAAATGTTGGGGTATGGACAGATACGCAGTATTTT. It encodes CSARNVGVWTDTQYF.

In this sample, this clonotype turned up many times. The chain links TRBV9 to TRBJ1-1; D remains unclear. CDR1 and CDR2 (germline): SGDLS, YYNGEE. Trimming left V 0 bases short and J 0 bases short, with 9 bases between. This CDR3 is built from 15 residues. CDR3 nucleotide sequence: TGTGCCAGCAGCGTAGCGACGGCAATGAACACTGAAGCTTTCTTT. Residues: CASSVATAMNTEAFF. The entire variable domain, with the rest obtained from reference TRBV9 and TRBJ1-1, is as follows: DSGVTQTPKHLITATGQRVTLRCSPRSGDLSVYWYQQSLDQGLQFLIQYYNGEERAKGNILERFSAQQFPDLHSELNLSSLELGDSALYFCASSVATAMNTEAFFGQGTRLTVV.

Relative to its sample, this clonotype is medium-sized. The gene calls are TRBV6-5 and TRBJ1-1, with TRBD1 matching 9 bases. This CDR3 has 17 amino acids. V lost 10 bases, J lost 0 bases, and 15 bases stayed unmatched. In germline, CDR1 is MNHEY, CDR2 SVGAGI. In DNA form, the CDR3 reads TGTGCCACCCGGGGACAGGGCGGGGGGAAGATGAACACTGAAGCTTTCTTT. It encodes CATRGQGGGKMNTEAFF.

Comments on this clonotype: A read error may explain this, as a much larger clone is one base away. The rearrangement uses TRBV18 and TRBJ2-3; possible D gene TRBD2, 6 bases. From germline, CDR1 is KGHSH and CDR2 LQKENI. CDR3 size: 15 residues. CDR3 DNA: TGTGCCAGCTCACCACCGGCGGGAAGCACAGATACGCACTATTTT. Translation gives CASSPPAGSTDTHYF.

The chain couples TRBV11-1 to TRBJ2-7, with D tentatively TRBD1 or TRBD2 (5 bases each). Germline CDR1 is SGHAT and CDR2 is FQDESV (reference sequence). The CDR3 loop spans 17 amino acids. V gave up 1 base and J gave up 2 bases, with 18 bases separating them. The CDR3 is CASSLGGSGTVTYEQYF. The CDR3 DNA reads TGTGCCAGCAGCTTAGGCGGATCCGGGACGGTAACCTACGAGCAGTACTTC.

In its sample, this clonotype ranks as medium-sized. The chain joins TRBV5-5 to TRBJ2-4, with D unclear. Germline CDR1 reads SGHKS; CDR2 reads YYEKEE (reference sequence). The V gene lost 4 bases and the J gene lost 0 bases, with 14 bases spanning the gap. The length of the CDR3 is 16 residues. CDR3 coding DNA: TGTGCCAGCAGCATACACCAAGCTCAAGCCAAAAACATTCAGTACTTC. It translates to CASSIHQAQAKNIQYF.

This clonotype was found many times. The chain links TRBV2 to TRBJ2-7; 11 positions agree with TRBD2. V lost 9 bases to trimming and J lost 4 bases; unmatched junction nucleotides: 11. Germline assignment: CDR1 SNHLY and CDR2 FYNNEI. CDR3 size: 15 residues. The CDR3 spells CARGGTSGGEYEQYF. The CDR3 coding sequence is TGTGCCAGAGGGGGGACTAGCGGAGGGGAATACGAGCAGTACTTC.

This clonotype was recorded many times. The rearrangement links TRBV20-1 to TRBJ2-7; the match to TRBD2 covers 8 bases. The CDR3 contains 15 residues. V lost 3 bases and J lost 4; bases outside the gene matches: 11. Germline CDR1 reads DFQATT; CDR2 reads SNEGSKA (reference sequence). DNA of the CDR3: TGCAGTGCTAGTTCCCTAGCGGGCTTTTCGTACGAGCAGTACTTC. This encodes CSASSLAGFSYEQYF.

This clonotype was seen ten or more times. The chain recombines TRBV21-1 with TRBJ2-4. TRBV21-1 is a pseudogene locus. The CDR3 extends over 16 amino acids. CDR3 sequence (DNA): TGTGCCAGCAGCAAATGGGAAGAGATAGCCAAAAACATTCAGTACTTC. Translating gives CASSKWEEIAKNIQYF.